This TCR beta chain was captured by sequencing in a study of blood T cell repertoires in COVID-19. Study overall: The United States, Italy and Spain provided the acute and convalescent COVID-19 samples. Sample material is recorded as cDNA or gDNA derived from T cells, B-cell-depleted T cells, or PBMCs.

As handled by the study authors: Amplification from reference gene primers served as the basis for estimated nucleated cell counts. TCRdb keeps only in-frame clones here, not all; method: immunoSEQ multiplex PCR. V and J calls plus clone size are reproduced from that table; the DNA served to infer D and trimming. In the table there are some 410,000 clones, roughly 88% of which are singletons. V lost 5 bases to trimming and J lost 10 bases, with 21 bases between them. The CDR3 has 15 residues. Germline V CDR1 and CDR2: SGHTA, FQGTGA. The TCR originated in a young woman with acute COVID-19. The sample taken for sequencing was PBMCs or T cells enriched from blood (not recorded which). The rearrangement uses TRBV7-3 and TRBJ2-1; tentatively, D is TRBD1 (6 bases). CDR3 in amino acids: CASSADGQRQGEQFF. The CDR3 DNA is TGTGCCAGCAGCGCCGACGGACAGCGACAAGGCGAGCAGTTCTTC.